This TCR beta chain was identified during a study of tumor-infiltrating lymphocytes in primary liver carcinoma. The wider study: Sample yields, roughly 3.65 to 7.13 million productive TCRbeta reads, were similar across the tissue types. Study-level findings and limits: Tumor region pairs shared more overlap than did tumor-adjacent and tumor-blood pairs.

In this sample, this clonotype turned up a few times. Its antigen remains unidentified. A much larger clone lies a single base off, so this may be a read error. Both blood RNA, taken from unsorted whole blood, and germline DNA were extracted. Total RNA (around 500 ng) served as template for TCR beta cDNA synthesis primed by a constant-region primer. Nested multiplex PCR, run for three rounds with slightly modified ARM-PCR, yielded TCR beta libraries. The study ran its first two PCR rounds for around 10 cycles each, using TRBV1-TRBV30 forward primers and a C-beta reverse primer. TCRdb passed the multiplex PCR reads through MiXCR, listing each CDR3 protein once. This table holds fewer than 400,000 distinct CDR3 sequences, 50% to 70% found once. Germline assignment: CDR1 MNHEY and CDR2 SVGAGI. V was clipped by 4 bases and J by 7 bases; unmatched bases: 16. This CDR3 contains 16 residues.

Sequencing was carried out using peripheral blood. The sequence came from a man aged 40-55 years with primary liver carcinoma and hepatitis B virus infection. V gene TRBV6-5 combines with J gene TRBJ2-7; 7 nucleotides line up with TRBD2. DNA for the CDR3: TGTGCCAGCAGTTCCTTCTTAGTGGGAGGGCCGGGAGAGCAGTACTTC. This gives the protein CASSSFLVGGPGEQYF.